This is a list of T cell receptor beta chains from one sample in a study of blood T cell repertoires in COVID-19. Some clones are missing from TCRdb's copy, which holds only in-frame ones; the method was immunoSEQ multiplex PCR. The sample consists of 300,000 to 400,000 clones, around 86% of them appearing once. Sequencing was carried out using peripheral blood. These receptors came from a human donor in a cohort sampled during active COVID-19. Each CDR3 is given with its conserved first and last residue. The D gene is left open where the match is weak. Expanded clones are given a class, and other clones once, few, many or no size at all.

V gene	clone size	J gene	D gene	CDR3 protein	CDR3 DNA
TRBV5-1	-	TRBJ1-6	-	CASSSVAGRNSPLHF	TGCGCCAGCAGCTCGGTGGCGGGAAGAAATTCACCCCTCCACTTT
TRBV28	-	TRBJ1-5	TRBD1	CASSDRAMTDQPQHF	TGTGCCAGCAGTGACAGGGCGATGACGGATCAGCCCCAGCATTTT
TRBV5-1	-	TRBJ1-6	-	CASSLRAAGDSPLHF	TGCGCCAGCAGCTTGAGGGCCGCGGGTGATTCACCCCTCCACTTT
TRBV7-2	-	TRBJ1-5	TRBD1	CASSQTGQAWGNQPQHF	TGTGCCAGCAGCCAAACTGGACAGGCGTGGGGCAATCAGCCCCAGCATTTT
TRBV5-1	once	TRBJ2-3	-	CASSSQDYTTDTQYF	TGCGCCAGCAGCTCGCAGGACTATACCACAGATACGCAGTATTTT
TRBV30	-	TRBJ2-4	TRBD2	CAWSSLSGLAGAPLHF	TGTGCCTGGAGTTCCCTATCAGGACTAGCGGGAGCACCCCTCCACTTC
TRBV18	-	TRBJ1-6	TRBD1	CASSPWTGGSGPYNSPLHF	TGTGCCAGCTCACCATGGACAGGGGGTTCGGGCCCCTATAATTCACCCCTCCACTTT
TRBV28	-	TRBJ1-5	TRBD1	CASSYRQGYQPQHF	TGTGCCAGCAGTTACCGACAGGGTTATCAGCCCCAGCATTTT
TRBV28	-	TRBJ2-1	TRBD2	CASSPPGRGGNEQFF	TGTGCCAGCAGTCCCCCAGGGAGGGGAGGCAATGAGCAGTTCTTC
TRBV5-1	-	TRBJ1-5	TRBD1	CASSLLGGAGQPQHF	TGCGCCAGCAGCTTACTAGGGGGCGCGGGTCAGCCCCAGCATTTT
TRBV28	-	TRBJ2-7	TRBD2	CASSIAGISYEQYF	TGTGCCAGCAGTATAGCGGGGATCTCCTACGAGCAGTACTTC
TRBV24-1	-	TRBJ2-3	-	CATSDSGQLAGHREADTQYF	TGTGCCACCAGTGACTCGGGACAGTTAGCGGGGCACAGGGAGGCAGATACGCAGTATTTT
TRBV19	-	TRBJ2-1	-	CASKKDSNYEQFF	TGTGCCAGTAAGAAAGACAGCAACTATGAGCAGTTCTTC
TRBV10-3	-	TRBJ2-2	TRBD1	CAISGDRVAGELFF	TGTGCCATCAGTGGGGACAGGGTAGCCGGGGAGCTGTTTTTT
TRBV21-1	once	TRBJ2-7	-	CASRPAAGVYEQYF	TGTGCCAGCAGGCCGGCGGCAGGGGTCTACGAGCAGTACTTC
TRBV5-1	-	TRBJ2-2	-	CASSGAGFNTGELFF	TGCGCCAGCAGCGGGGCTGGGTTCAACACCGGGGAGCTGTTTTTT
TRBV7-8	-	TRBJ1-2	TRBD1	CASSLAGQGNYGYTF	TGTGCCAGCAGTTTAGCGGGACAGGGGAACTATGGCTACACCTTC
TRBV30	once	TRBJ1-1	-	CACKRGYASGSSDTEAFF	TGTGCCTGTAAAAGGGGCTACGCCAGCGGGAGTTCGGACACTGAAGCTTTCTTT
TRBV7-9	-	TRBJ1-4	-	CASSENTDLEGSVF	TGTGCCAGCAGCGAAAATACAGATCTAGAGGGAAGTGTTTTT
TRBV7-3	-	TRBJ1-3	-	CASSLSWGGGYSGNTIYF	TGTGCCAGCAGCTTAAGTTGGGGAGGGGGATACTCTGGAAACACCATATATTTT
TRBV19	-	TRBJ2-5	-	CASSLQGIQETQYF	TGTGCCAGTAGTTTGCAGGGAATCCAAGAGACCCAGTACTTC
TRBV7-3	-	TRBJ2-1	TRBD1	CASSLGTEPEQFF	TGTGCCAGCAGCTTAGGGACAGAACCCGAGCAGTTCTTC
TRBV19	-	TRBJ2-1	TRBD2	CASSLAGGALGNEQFF	TGTGCCAGTAGTCTAGCGGGGGGTGCCCTGGGGAATGAGCAGTTCTTC
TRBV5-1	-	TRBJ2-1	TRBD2	CASSLTSGGYNEQFF	TGCGCCAGCAGCCTCACTAGCGGGGGCTACAATGAGCAGTTCTTC
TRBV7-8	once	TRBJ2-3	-	CAGTDYRGRDTDTQYF	TGTGCCGGAACGGACTACAGGGGAAGAGACACAGATACGCAGTATTTT
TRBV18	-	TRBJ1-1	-	CASKGDRITEAFF	TGTGCCAGCAAAGGGGATCGGATCACTGAAGCTTTCTTT
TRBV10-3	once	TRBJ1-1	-	CAISESSQRQGQMNTEAFF	TGTGCCATCAGTGAGTCGAGCCAAAGACAAGGACAGATGAACACTGAAGCTTTCTTT
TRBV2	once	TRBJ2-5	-	CASSEMRAGRRPGSYPETQYF	TGTGCCAGCAGTGAAATGAGGGCGGGGCGCCGCCCGGGGTCGTATCCAGAGACCCAGTACTTC
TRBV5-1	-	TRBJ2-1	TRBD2	CASSFTSGNNEQFF	TGCGCCAGCAGCTTTACTAGCGGAAACAATGAGCAGTTCTTC
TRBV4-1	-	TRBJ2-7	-	CATTERDNGYEQYF	TGCGCCACCACAGAACGGGACAACGGATACGAGCAGTACTTC
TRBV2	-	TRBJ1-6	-	CASNEIEARYHF	TGTGCCAGCAATGAGATCGAGGCCCGTTACCACTTT
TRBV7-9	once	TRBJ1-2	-	CASSSTPFKTDLHYGYTF	TGTGCCAGCAGCTCAACCCCATTTAAGACAGACCTACATTATGGCTACACCTTC
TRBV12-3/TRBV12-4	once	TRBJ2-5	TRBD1	CASREQGAATQYF	TGTGCCAGCAGGGAACAGGGGGCGGCGACCCAGTACTTC
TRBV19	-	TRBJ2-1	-	CASSSQGFPYNEQFF	TGTGCCAGTAGCTCACAGGGTTTTCCCTACAATGAGCAGTTCTTC
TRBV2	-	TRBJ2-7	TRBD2	CASSEPSGGRYEQYF	TGTGCCAGCAGTGAACCCAGCGGGGGTAGGTACGAGCAGTACTTC
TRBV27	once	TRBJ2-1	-	CASSLTGSSYNEQFF	TGTGCCAGCAGTTTAACGGGGAGCTCCTACAATGAGCAGTTCTTC
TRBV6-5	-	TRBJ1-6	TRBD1	CASSYTDRPWDALLHF	TGTGCCAGCAGTTACACGGACAGGCCATGGGATGCCTTACTCCACTTT
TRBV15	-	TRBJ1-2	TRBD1	CATSSRTGGGYTF	TGTGCCACCAGCTCCCGGACAGGGGGAGGCTACACCTTC
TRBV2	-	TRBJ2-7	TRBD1	CASSGRQGGDYEQYF	TGTGCCAGCAGTGGGAGACAGGGGGGGGATTACGAGCAGTACTTC
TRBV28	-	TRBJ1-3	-	CASSLYPPSGNTIYF	TGTGCCAGCAGTTTATATCCCCCGTCGGGAAACACCATATATTTT
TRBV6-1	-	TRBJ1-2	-	CASSEALMGAYGYTF	TGTGCCAGCAGTGAAGCGCTAATGGGGGCCTATGGCTACACCTTC
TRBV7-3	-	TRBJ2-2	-	CASSPRGGITGELFF	TGTGCCAGCAGCCCCCGTGGCGGGATTACCGGGGAGCTGTTTTTT
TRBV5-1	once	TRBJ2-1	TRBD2	CASSLLAGVEYNEQFF	TGCGCCAGCAGCTTGCTCGCGGGAGTCGAATACAATGAGCAGTTCTTC
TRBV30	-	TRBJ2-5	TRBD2	CAWSVGSGKETQYF	TGTGCCTGGAGTGTAGGGAGCGGGAAAGAGACCCAGTACTTC
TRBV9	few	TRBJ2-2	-	CARSVGGGGTGELFF	TGTGCCCGCAGCGTAGGCGGGGGCGGGACCGGGGAGCTGTTTTTT
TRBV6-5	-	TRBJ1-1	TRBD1	CASSYGTGDVWTEAFF	TGTGCCAGCAGTTACGGGACAGGGGACGTTTGGACTGAAGCTTTCTTT
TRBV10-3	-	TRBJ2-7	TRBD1	CAIRPGTGGAEQYF	TGTGCCATCAGGCCCGGGACAGGGGGCGCCGAGCAGTACTTC
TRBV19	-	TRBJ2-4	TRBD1	CASSIPGQVNIQYF	TGTGCCAGTAGTATTCCGGGACAGGTAAACATTCAGTACTTC
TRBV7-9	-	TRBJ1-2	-	CASSSYGGDGTYGYTF	TGTGCCAGCAGCTCGTATGGGGGGGACGGAACCTATGGCTACACCTTC
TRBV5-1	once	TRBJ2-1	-	CASSQLGYNEQFF	TGCGCCAGCAGCCAACTAGGCTACAATGAGCAGTTCTTC
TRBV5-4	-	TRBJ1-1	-	CASSRGGTEAFF	TGTGCCAGCAGTCGTGGGGGGACTGAAGCTTTCTTT
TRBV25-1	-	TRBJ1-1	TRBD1	CASSSRTGEHTEAFF	TGTGCCAGCAGTTCGCGAACAGGGGAGCACACTGAAGCTTTCTTT
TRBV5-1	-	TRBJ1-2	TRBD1	CASSVTGGADYGYTF	TGCGCCAGCAGCGTCACAGGGGGCGCGGACTATGGCTACACCTTC